The 25 T cell receptor beta chains presented below share a single source sample, sequenced in a study of blood T cell repertoires in COVID-19. Profiled with immunoSEQ multiplex PCR; TCRdb holds only in-frame clones, not every one. Of 140,000 to 150,000 clones listed, about four fifths are singletons. Sequencing used peripheral blood. All receptors come from a human donor with acute or convalescent COVID-19. The donor label of this sample is uncertain.

The chain employs TRBV10-3 and TRBJ1-1; 8 nucleotides match TRBD1. The CDR3 contains 12 residues. Per the germline V gene, CDR1 is ENHRY and CDR2 is SYGVKD. V trimming: 8 bases; J trimming: 5 bases; junction bases outside the gene matches: 4. The CDR3 DNA follows: TGTGCCATCGGACAGGGAGGGACTGAAGCTTTCTTT. This sequence encodes CAIGQGGTEAFF.

Written as DNA, the CDR3 is TGTGCCAGCAGTGAAGGAAAGGGGCTAGGACAGTACTTC. Translated, it gives CASSEGKGLGQYF. V usage is TRBV6-1 and J usage is TRBJ2-7; D is possibly TRBD1 (5 bases). Germline V gene data show CDR1 as MNHNS and CDR2 as SASEGT. This CDR3 spans 13 amino acids. V was trimmed by 1 base and J by 10 bases, leaving 14 bases between them.

The chain employs TRBV9 and TRBJ2-5, with TRBD1 matching over 8 bases. The CDR3 totals 13 residues. Germline V lookup: CDR1 SGDLS, CDR2 YYNGEE. V shed 4 bases and J 3 bases; nucleotides not matched to a gene: 2. The CDR3 DNA reads as TGTGCCAGCAGCCCGGGACAGGAAGAGACCCAGTACTTC. This gives the protein CASSPGQEETQYF. Combining the CDR3 with reference TRBV9 and TRBJ2-5 gives the whole variable domain DSGVTQTPKHLITATGQRVTLRCSPRSGDLSVYWYQQSLDQGLQFLIQYYNGEERAKGNILERFSAQQFPDLHSELNLSSLELGDSALYFCASSPGQEETQYFGPGTRLLVL.

The rearrangement uses TRBV19 and TRBJ2-3; D is uncertain. Germline-derived CDR1 and CDR2 are LNHDA and SQIVND (reference sequence). This CDR3 is 15 amino acids long. V gave up 3 bases and J gave up 0 bases, with 10 bases separating them. This CDR3 is CASSMTLTSTDTQYF. In DNA, the CDR3 is TGTGCCAGTAGTATGACACTCACTAGCACAGATACGCAGTATTTT.

There are a few counts of this clone. CDR3 region: CASSVAWRGETQYF. CDR3 nucleotides: TGTGCCAGCAGCGTAGCTTGGAGGGGAGAGACCCAGTACTTC. V and J are TRBV9 and TRBJ2-5, with a tentative D call TRBD2 (6 bases). In germline, CDR1 is SGDLS, CDR2 YYNGEE. The V end lost 0 bases, the J end lost 4 bases, and 10 bases lay between the germline ends. The CDR3 is made up of 14 amino acids.

This chain connects TRBV7-2 to TRBJ2-2, with a possible D match to TRBD1 (7 bases). The CDR3 runs to 13 residues. Germline V gene data show CDR1 as SGHTA and CDR2 as FQGNSA. Trimming stripped 4 bases from V and 8 bases from J, with 11 bases between. Written as DNA, the CDR3 is TGTGCCAGCAGCTACAGGGGAGGTGGGGAGCTGTTTTTT. Protein sequence: CASSYRGGGELFF.

CDR3 protein: CAWSVSFRRGTEAFF. The CDR3 DNA reads TGTGCCTGGAGTGTATCTTTCCGGCGAGGGACTGAAGCTTTCTTT. The chain recombines TRBV30 with TRBJ1-1; D gene ambiguous. CDR3 length: 15 residues. The V gene's germline CDR1 is GTSNPN and CDR2 SVGIG (reference sequence). The V gene lost 0 bases and the J gene lost 5 bases, with 16 bases spanning the gap.

CDR3 coding DNA: TGTGCCAGCAGCCACGGACAGGGAGGGAACTATGGCTACACCTTC. It encodes CASSHGQGGNYGYTF. The gene calls are TRBV3-1 (or the pseudogene TRBV3-2) and TRBJ1-2; 8 bases align to TRBD1. The CDR3 length is 15 residues. With V trimmed by 3 bases and J by 2 bases, 5 bases remained unmatched. Germline V gene sequence: CDR1 LGHDT, CDR2 YNNKEL (reference sequence).

This chain joins TRBV2 and TRBJ2-7; TRBD2 matches at 7 bases. Germline V lookup: CDR1 SNHLY, CDR2 FYNNEI. The CDR3 runs 13 residues. V lost 0 bases and J lost 7; bases outside the gene matches: 3. CDR3 DNA: TGTGCCAGCAGTGAAGCGCGGGGGAGGGAGCAGTACTTC. Amino acid sequence: CASSEARGREQYF. The entire variable domain, with the rest obtained from reference TRBV2 and TRBJ2-7, is as follows: EPEVTQTPSHQVTQMGQEVILRCVPISNHLYFYWYRQILGQKVEFLVSFYNNEISEKSEIFDDQFSVERPDGSNFTLKIRSTKLEDSAMYFCASSEARGREQYFGPGTRLTVT.

This clone appeared once. In nucleotides, the CDR3 is TGTGCCAGCAGCCCCTACCCCTTGGACAGGGTAAATTCACCCCTCCACTTT. It codes for CASSPYPLDRVNSPLHF. The rearrangement uses TRBV11-2 and TRBJ1-6; 8 nucleotides agree with TRBD1. The CDR3 has 17 amino acids. Germline lookup yields CDR1 SGHAT and CDR2 FQNNGV. Unmatched junction bases numbered 13, after V lost 5 bases and J lost 7 bases.

The J gene is TRBJ1-2, the V gene TRBV19; D unresolved. The CDR3 has 13 residues. Germline CDR1 is LNHDA and CDR2 is SQIVND (reference sequence). The germline V and J ends were trimmed by 6 bases and 10 bases, with 18 bases remaining between them. CDR3 loop: CASSTSRQADYTF. DNA of the CDR3: TGTGCCAGTAGCACATCTCGGCAAGCGGACTACACCTTC.

This sequence joins TRBV13 and TRBJ2-1, with no clear D. Looked up from germline, CDR1 is PRHDT and CDR2 is FYEKMQ (reference sequence). The CDR3 covers 12 residues. Trimming took 5 bases from V and 6 from J, leaving 8 bases between them. The CDR3: CASSPVSNEQFF. CDR3 sequence (DNA): TGTGCCAGCAGCCCCGTGAGCAATGAGCAGTTCTTC.

The V and J genes are TRBV3-1 (or the pseudogene TRBV3-2) and TRBJ1-1; 7 bases fit TRBD1. Germline V gene lookup returns CDR1 LGHDT and CDR2 YNNKEL (reference sequence). V lost 4 bases, J lost 6 bases, and 5 bases stayed unmatched. The CDR3 extends over 13 amino acids. The CDR3 is CASSPQTGPEAFF. In DNA form, the CDR3 reads TGTGCCAGCAGCCCCCAGACAGGGCCTGAAGCTTTCTTT.

The sample holds a few counts of this clone. This sequence joins TRBV5-1 and TRBJ1-1; 9 nucleotides line up with TRBD1. The CDR3 loop spans 15 amino acids. The germline V gene encodes CDR1 SGHRS and CDR2 YFSETQ. The V and J ends lost 4 bases and 1 base, in that order; junction bases with no gene match: 5. The CDR3 DNA reads as TGCGCCAGCAGCCCGGGGACAGGGAAGAACACTGAAGCTTTCTTT. As protein: CASSPGTGKNTEAFF.

This chain joins TRBV3-1 (or the pseudogene TRBV3-2) and TRBJ2-2; a possible D gene is TRBD2 (7 bases). From germline, CDR1 is LGHDT and CDR2 YNNKEL (reference sequence). Trimming left V 4 bases short and J 3 bases short, with 15 bases between. CDR3 length equals 16 residues. This chain's CDR3 is CASSLRGGADTGELFF. For the CDR3, the DNA is TGTGCCAGCAGCCTCAGAGGGGGGGCGGACACCGGGGAGCTGTTTTTT.

The rearrangement uses TRBV7-8 and TRBJ1-2, with D perhaps matching TRBD1 (5 bases). CDR3 length: 15 amino acids. Trimming shortened V by 1 base and J by 9 bases, and 18 bases separated the two germline ends. Germline CDR1 is SGHVS and CDR2 is FQNEAQ. CDR3 loop: CASSLERGGVTSYTF. In DNA, the CDR3 is TGTGCCAGCAGCTTAGAAAGAGGAGGGGTTACCAGCTACACCTTC.

The chain couples TRBV3-1 (or the pseudogene TRBV3-2) to TRBJ2-3; perhaps TRBD1 as D (5 bases). The CDR3 runs 15 residues. The germline V and J ends were trimmed by 3 bases and 4 bases, with 14 bases remaining between them. Germline CDR1 LGHDT, CDR2 YNNKEL (reference sequence). This chain's CDR3 is CASSHPDSSADTQYF. In DNA form, the CDR3 reads TGTGCCAGCAGCCACCCTGACAGTAGTGCAGATACGCAGTATTTT.

J is TRBJ2-3 and V is TRBV30; 7 nucleotides line up with TRBD1. The CDR3 covers 14 residues. Losses at the gene ends were 3 bases for V and 4 bases for J; bases not matched to a gene: 7. Germline CDR1 and CDR2: GTSNPN and SVGIG (reference sequence). In DNA form, the CDR3 reads TGTGCCTGGAGACCGATTACAGGGGCAGATACGCAGTATTTT. Residues: CAWRPITGADTQYF.

In the case of this clone: Other DNA sequences within the sample encode an identical CDR3. This chain links TRBV2 with TRBJ1-1, with no clear D. The CDR3 has 13 residues. Per germline, CDR1 SNHLY and CDR2 FYNNEI. V gave up 6 bases and J gave up 0 bases, with 8 bases separating them. The CDR3 region is CASRTEMNTEAFF. In DNA form, the CDR3 reads TGTGCCAGCAGAACGGAGATGAACACTGAAGCTTTCTTT.

V usage is TRBV7-3 and J usage is TRBJ2-3; TRBD2 matches at 12 bases. Germline-derived CDR1 and CDR2 are SGHTA and FQGTGA. This CDR3 comprises 15 residues. V dropped 5 bases and J dropped 5; count of bases not matched to a gene: 5. The chain's CDR3 is CASSPTSGGKDTQYF. CDR3 in DNA: TGTGCCAGCAGCCCGACTAGCGGGGGAAAAGATACGCAGTATTTT. Using reference TRBV7-3 and TRBJ2-3 for the parts outside the CDR3, the full variable domain is GAGVSQTPSNKVTEKGKYVELRCDPISGHTALYWYRQSLGQGPEFLIYFQGTGAADDSGLPNDRFFAVRPEGSVSTLKIQRTERGDSAVYLCASSPTSGGKDTQYFGPGTRLTVL.

The V and J genes are TRBV6-5 and TRBJ2-7; 7 nucleotides match TRBD1. Germline lookup yields CDR1 MNHEY and CDR2 SVGAGI. The CDR3 runs 12 residues. V lost 6 bases to trimming and J lost 7 bases; unmatched junction nucleotides: 6. The CDR3 coding sequence is TGTGCCAGCAGGGACAGGCTGAGTGAGCAGTACTTC. This gives the protein CASRDRLSEQYF.

The V and J genes are TRBV6-5 and TRBJ1-2; 7 nucleotides line up with TRBD1. The CDR3 length is 15 residues. Germline V lookup: CDR1 MNHEY, CDR2 SVGAGI. The V gene end was trimmed by 5 bases and the J gene end by 4 bases; junction bases not matched to a gene: 10. CDR3 nucleotide sequence: TGTGCCAGCAGTCCCCCTGGGGACAGCCTCTATGGCTACACCTTC. Its translation: CASSPPGDSLYGYTF.

The chain is built from TRBV14 and TRBJ2-5; possible D gene TRBD2, 6 bases. Germline V CDR1 and CDR2: SGHDN, FVKESK. There are 13 residues in the CDR3. The V and J ends lost 1 base and 9 bases respectively, with 12 bases between them. The CDR3 region has the DNA TGTGCCAGCAGCCAAGGACAGCCGGGGGCCCAGTACTTC. It codes for CASSQGQPGAQYF.

The rearrangement links TRBV2 to TRBJ1-3; D may be TRBD1 (5 bases). The CDR3 totals 15 residues. Trimming stripped 5 bases from V and 0 bases from J, with 11 bases between. The germline V gene encodes CDR1 SNHLY and CDR2 FYNNEI. The CDR3 coding sequence is TGTGCCAGCAGTATCGGGGGGATCTCTGGAAACACCATATATTTT. Amino acid sequence: CASSIGGISGNTIYF.

V usage is TRBV2 and J usage is TRBJ2-7, with TRBD2 as a possible D gene (5 bases). The CDR3 contains 12 residues. The germline gives CDR1 SNHLY, CDR2 FYNNEI. The ends were cut back, 6 bases at V and 2 bases at J, with 8 bases in the middle. This CDR3 is CASRDLAYEQYF. The CDR3 DNA is TGTGCCAGCAGGGACTTAGCCTACGAGCAGTACTTC.